This TCR beta chain was captured in a study of T-cell reconstitution after alpha-beta-depleted transplantation in children. Preparation of the TCRbeta library involved a method that used unique molecular identifiers. TCRdb reprocessed the PCR reads with MiXCR, giving one entry per CDR3 protein. Of 250,000 to 350,000 distinct CDR3 sequences listed, 9.9% are singletons. Germline V gives CDR1 DFQATT, CDR2 SNEGSKA (reference sequence). The CDR3 extends over 16 amino acids. After removal of 3 bases from V and 2 bases from J, the junction contained 11 bases not matched to a gene. This clonotype was seen repeatedly, ten times or more.

This clonotype originated in a human donor who donated a stem cell graft to a child with SCID. J is TRBJ2-3 and V is TRBV20-1, with 7 bases identical to TRBD2. Sequencing was performed on PBMCs from the stem cell graft donor, taken from the stem cell graft. The CDR3 DNA reads as TGCAGTGCTAGGGACTTGGCCCTAGCGGTCACAGATACGCAGTATTTT. Amino acid sequence: CSARDLALAVTDTQYF.